This T cell receptor beta chain appears in the sequencing data of a study of cytomegalovirus exposure and HLA in healthy donors. Study-level findings and limits: The study listed some 160 cytomegalovirus-associated TCR beta chains.

Some clones are missing from TCRdb's copy, which holds only in-frame ones; the method was immunoSEQ multiplex PCR. Of tens of thousands of clones in the sample, around nine tenths are singletons; the top ten hold roughly 2.3%. The V gene's germline CDR1 is SGHDT and CDR2 YYEEEE. The CDR3 extends over 15 amino acids. After removal of 7 bases from V and 3 bases from J, the junction contained 12 bases not matched to a gene. This clone occurred once. Its antigen is still unknown. V usage is TRBV5-6 and J usage is TRBJ1-2, with 7 bases lining up with TRBD1. What was sequenced was PBMCs. This receptor was obtained from a woman aged 25 to 39 in good health and CMV-seronegative. The CDR3 DNA sequence: TGTGCCAGCGAGAACCGGGACAGCAATGACTATGGCTACACCTTC. Translated, it gives CASENRDSNDYGYTF.